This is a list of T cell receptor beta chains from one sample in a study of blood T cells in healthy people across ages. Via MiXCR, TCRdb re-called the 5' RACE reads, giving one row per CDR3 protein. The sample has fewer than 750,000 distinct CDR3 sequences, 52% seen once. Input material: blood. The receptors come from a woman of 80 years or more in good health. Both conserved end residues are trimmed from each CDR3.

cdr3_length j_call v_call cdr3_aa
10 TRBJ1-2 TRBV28 ASRDDHYGYT
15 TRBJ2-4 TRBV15 ATSRDIGTLAKNIQY
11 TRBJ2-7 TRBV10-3 ATAGLVENEQY
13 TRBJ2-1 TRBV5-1 ASSLLGGGIHEQF
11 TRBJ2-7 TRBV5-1 ASRAIPSYEQY
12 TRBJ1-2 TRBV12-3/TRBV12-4 ASKTGIVPYGYT
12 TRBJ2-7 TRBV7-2 ASNSAPSSYEQY
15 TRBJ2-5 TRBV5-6 ASSSKRGGNRQETQY
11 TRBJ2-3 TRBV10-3 AISFLGSDTQY
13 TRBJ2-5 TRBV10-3 AISQDRGFQETQY
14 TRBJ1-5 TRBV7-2 ASSLREGNSNQPQH
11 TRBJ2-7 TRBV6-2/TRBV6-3 ASSDEQFYEQY
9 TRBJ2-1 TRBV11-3 ASSLDGVQF
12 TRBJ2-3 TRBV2 ASSEGTRRDTQY
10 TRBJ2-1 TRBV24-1 ATVGSRHEQF
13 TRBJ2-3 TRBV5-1 ASSHGDPALDTQY
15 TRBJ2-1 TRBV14 ASSQWTGGLLENEQF
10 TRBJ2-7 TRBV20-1 SAHRLTYEQY
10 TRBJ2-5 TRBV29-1 SVDTEQETQY
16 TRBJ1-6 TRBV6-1 ASSGGSQGFSYNSPLH
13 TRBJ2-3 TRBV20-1 SAGGTSSFPDTQY
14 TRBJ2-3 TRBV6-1 ASSELGAGFTDTQY
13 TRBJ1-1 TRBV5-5 ASWAQGHQSTEAF
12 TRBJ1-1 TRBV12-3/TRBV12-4 ASVRDVDYTEAF
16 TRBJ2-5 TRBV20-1 SARGGAASGGGEETQY
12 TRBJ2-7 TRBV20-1 SAPRAGGLYEQY
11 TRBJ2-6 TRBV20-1 SAQHPGANVLT
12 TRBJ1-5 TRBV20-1 SARVGGANQPQH
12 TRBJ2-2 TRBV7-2 ASSLSQGAGELF
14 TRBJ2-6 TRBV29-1 SVLGQGFSGANVLT
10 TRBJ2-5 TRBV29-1 SGITGVETQY
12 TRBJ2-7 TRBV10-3 AISESGSPHEQY
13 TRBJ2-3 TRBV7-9 ASSYERAYTDTQY